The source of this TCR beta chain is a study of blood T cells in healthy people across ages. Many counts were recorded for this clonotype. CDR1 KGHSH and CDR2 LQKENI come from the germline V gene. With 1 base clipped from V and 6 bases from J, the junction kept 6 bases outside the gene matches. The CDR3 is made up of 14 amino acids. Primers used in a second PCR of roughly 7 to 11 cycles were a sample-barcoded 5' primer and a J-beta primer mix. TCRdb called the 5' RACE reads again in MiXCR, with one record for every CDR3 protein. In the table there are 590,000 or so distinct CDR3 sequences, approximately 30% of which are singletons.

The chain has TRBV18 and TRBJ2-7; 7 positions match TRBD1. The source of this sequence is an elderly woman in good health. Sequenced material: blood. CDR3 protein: CASSPRVGGSEQYF. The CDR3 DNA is TGTGCCAGCTCACCACGGGTAGGGGGCTCCGAGCAGTACTTC.